These 24 T cell receptor beta chains were sequenced from one sample in a study of OX40 agonist ivuxolimab in advanced cancers. The library was obtained by the immunoSEQ multiplex PCR assay. This immuneACCESS table, as held by TCRdb, lists in-frame sequences with V and J called but not all clones. Of the missing ones, under half trace to an unresolved V gene in checked studies; the others have no known cause. Recorded for this sample are over 50,000 clones; approximately 77% of them occurred a single time. Roughly 0.47% of the sample belongs to the ten largest clones. Sequenced here: CD4+ or CD8+ T cells sorted from blood, sampled in a trial of the OX40 agonist ivuxolimab. The receptors originated from an adult with an advanced solid tumor such as melanoma, head and neck, liver or kidney cancer.

The genes are TRBV11-3 and TRBJ2-3; TRBD2 might be the D (5 bases). The CDR3 length is 16 residues. Trimming pared 5 bases from V and 1 base from J, leaving 16 bases between. Germline CDR1 SGHNT, CDR2 YENEEA. CDR3 nucleotides: TGTGCCAGCAGCCCTGGTCTAGCCCCTGGCACAGATACGCAGTATTTT. Protein product: CASSPGLAPGTDTQYF.

The chain uses TRBV5-1 and TRBJ1-2, with 10 positions matching TRBD1. Germline V gives CDR1 SGHRS, CDR2 YFSETQ. CDR3 length: 14 amino acids. The J segment lost 7 bases and the V segment lost 4 bases, leaving 7 bases of the junction unmatched. CDR3 sequence (DNA): TGCGCCAGCAGCCTCGACAGGGGGCCCGGTGGCTACACCTTC. Translation gives CASSLDRGPGGYTF.

V usage is TRBV7-2 and J usage is TRBJ2-7; tentative D call: TRBD2 (6 bases). CDR1 SGHTA and CDR2 FQGNSA come from the germline V gene. Trimming shortened V by 4 bases and J by 0 bases, and 10 bases separated the two germline ends. The CDR3 sequence is 14 residues long. The CDR3 here is CASSSAGFSYEQYF. CDR3 DNA sequence: TGTGCCAGCAGCTCGGCGGGGTTCTCCTACGAGCAGTACTTC.

The chain links TRBV5-4 to TRBJ1-3; 8 bases are shared with TRBD1. The CDR3 loop spans 15 amino acids. Trimming took 4 bases from V and 4 from J; bases not matched to a gene: 7. Germline CDR1 SGHNT, CDR2 YYREEE (reference sequence). As DNA, the CDR3 is TGTGCCAGCAGCGTGGACAGGGAGTACGGAAACACCATATATTTT. As protein: CASSVDREYGNTIYF.

The chain recombines TRBV5-1 with TRBJ2-7; 10 positions agree with TRBD2. With V trimmed by 2 bases and J by 3 bases, 2 bases remained unmatched. This CDR3 is built from 14 residues. The germline V gene has CDR1 SGHRS and CDR2 YFSETQ. The CDR3 DNA reads TGCGCCAGCAGCTTAGGGACTAGCGACTACGAGCAGTACTTC. Amino acids: CASSLGTSDYEQYF.

This chain connects TRBV10-2 to TRBJ2-7, with 8 positions matching TRBD2. The junction had 5 bases not matched to a gene; V was cut back by 3 bases and J by 4 bases. The CDR3 has 14 residues. Germline CDR1 is WSHSY and CDR2 is SAAADI. This CDR3 reads CASSEVLAGYEQYF. CDR3 in DNA: TGCGCCAGCAGTGAAGTATTAGCGGGATACGAGCAGTACTTC.

This sequence joins TRBV29-1 and TRBJ2-1, with 9 bases matching TRBD2. From germline, CDR1 is SQVTM and CDR2 ANQGSEA. V was clipped by 7 bases and J by 8 bases; unmatched bases: 18. There are 16 residues in the CDR3. This CDR3 reads CSARHALAGEEDEQFF. CDR3 DNA: TGCAGCGCCAGACATGCCTTAGCGGGAGAAGAGGATGAGCAGTTCTTC.

This chain uses TRBV5-1 with TRBJ2-5; D gene ambiguous. Germline loops: CDR1 SGHRS, CDR2 YFSETQ. The CDR3 has 13 residues. V was cut by 0 bases and J by 7 bases, with 10 bases left in between. CDR3 residues: CASSLEIRGTQYF. Written as DNA, the CDR3 is TGCGCCAGCAGCTTGGAGATCCGTGGGACCCAGTACTTC.

This chain links TRBV28 with TRBJ2-7, with unresolved D. Trimming took off 6 bases at V and 3 bases at J, with 18 bases between the two ends. Germline values: CDR1 MDHEN, CDR2 SYDVKM. The CDR3 is 15 amino acids. The CDR3 here is CASRPFSIRHYEQYF. The DNA of the CDR3 is TGTGCCAGCAGGCCCTTCTCTATACGCCACTACGAGCAGTACTTC.

V is TRBV19 and J is TRBJ1-2; 8 nucleotides match TRBD1. The CDR3 is 14 residues long. With V trimmed by 6 bases and J by 10 bases, 13 bases remained unmatched. Per germline, CDR1 LNHDA and CDR2 SQIVND (reference sequence). CDR3 nucleotides: TGTGCCAGTAGCCTACAGCGACAGGGGTTGGACTACACCTTC. Amino acid sequence: CASSLQRQGLDYTF.

J is TRBJ1-1 and V is TRBV9, with 8 bases that match TRBD1. The CDR3 loop spans 14 amino acids. Trimming cost V 3 bases and J 6 bases; bases outside gene matches: 7. From germline, CDR1 is SGDLS and CDR2 YYNGEE. CDR3 protein: CASSAGQGRSEAFF. The CDR3 DNA reads as TGTGCCAGCAGCGCCGGACAGGGTAGGTCTGAAGCTTTCTTT.

This clone was seen a single time. The chain uses TRBV18 and TRBJ2-5; 9 bases are a match to TRBD2. J was trimmed by 7 bases and V by 2 bases; bases with no gene match: 8. The CDR3 sequence is 15 residues long. The V gene's germline CDR1 is KGHSH and CDR2 LQKENI. In DNA, the CDR3 is TGTGCCAGCTCACCAGTGACTAGCGGCGAGGGGACCCAGTACTTC. Translating gives CASSPVTSGEGTQYF.

This chain uses TRBV10-3 with TRBJ2-5, with D hard to call. The CDR3 extends over 14 amino acids. Germline V gene data show CDR1 as ENHRY and CDR2 as SYGVKD. Trimming removed 0 bases at V and 2 bases at J, with 7 bases between. The CDR3: CAISESGQQETQYF. CDR3 nucleotide sequence: TGTGCCATCAGTGAGTCTGGGCAGCAAGAGACCCAGTACTTC.

The chain employs TRBV2 and TRBJ1-5, with D possibly TRBD1 on 6 matching bases. Trimming left V 7 bases short and J 8 bases short, with 15 bases between. Germline-derived CDR1 and CDR2 are SNHLY and FYNNEI. This CDR3 region has 13 residues. The CDR3: CASKGGPFEPQHF. The CDR3 coding sequence is TGTGCCAGCAAGGGGGGCCCCTTCGAGCCCCAGCATTTT.

CDR3 nucleotide sequence: TGTGCCCAAGGACTCTCTGGGGCCAACGTCCTGACTTTC. It codes for CAQGLSGANVLTF. The chain uses TRBV30 and TRBJ2-6; the D gene is possibly TRBD2 (5 bases). Germline lookup yields CDR1 GTSNPN and CDR2 SVGIG (reference sequence). This CDR3 contains 13 residues. V lost 8 bases to trimming and J lost 0 bases, with 8 bases between them.

V is TRBV4-2 and J is TRBJ2-7, with TRBD1 as a possible D gene (8 bases). The V end was cut by 4 bases, the J end by 2 bases, with 18 bases between. Germline CDR1 reads LGHNA; CDR2 reads YNFKEQ. This CDR3 has 16 residues. The CDR3 reads CASSRQGSGEPYEQYF. CDR3 sequence (DNA): TGTGCCAGCAGCCGACAGGGGAGCGGGGAACCCTACGAGCAGTACTTC.

As concerns this clone: One end of the junction varies from germline; a read error may be responsible. For the CDR3, the DNA is TGTGCCATCAGTGGTCCCGGGACTTTGGAGGGCTTCTACGAACAGTACTTC. Its protein is CAISGPGTLEGFYEQYF. This chain uses TRBV10-3 with TRBJ2-7, with D tentatively TRBD2 (6 bases). This CDR3 contains 17 residues. Germline-derived CDR1 and CDR2 are ENHRY and SYGVKD.

V usage is TRBV18 and J usage is TRBJ1-4; no definite D call. CDR1 is KGHSH and CDR2 is LQKENI in the germline V gene. The CDR3 is 12 residues long. V shed 0 bases and J shed 14 bases, with 10 bases lying between them. The CDR3 DNA reads TGTGCCAGCTCACCACCGGGTGGGTCCCTGTTTTTT. Amino acids: CASSPPGGSLFF.

The chain recombines TRBV5-6 with TRBJ2-1, with 7 positions matching TRBD2. There are 13 residues in the CDR3. The junction had 4 bases not matched to a gene; V was cut back by 4 bases and J by 6 bases. Per germline, CDR1 SGHDT and CDR2 YYEEEE. CDR3 protein: CASSKGLTNEQFF. In nucleotides, the CDR3 is TGTGCCAGCAGCAAGGGACTAACCAATGAGCAGTTCTTC.

Regarding this clone: The junction shows a germline mismatch at one end, possibly a read error. The chain joins TRBV2 to TRBJ1-2, with TRBD1 matching 7 bases. Looked up from germline, CDR1 is SNHLY and CDR2 is FYNNEI. CDR3 length: 17 amino acids. The CDR3 DNA reads TGTGCCAGCAGGAAGAGAACAGGGGTCGAATTTAACTATGGCTGCACCTTC. Protein sequence: CASRKRTGVEFNYGCTF.

Here the CDR3 reads CASSPSGNTDTQYF. The CDR3 DNA reads as TGTGCCAGCAGCCCCTCCGGGAACACAGATACGCAGTATTTT. The V and J genes are TRBV7-3 and TRBJ2-3, with a tentative D call TRBD2 (5 bases). Germline V gene data show CDR1 as SGHTA and CDR2 as FQGTGA. Trimming removed 5 bases at V and 2 bases at J, with 11 bases between. The CDR3 covers 14 residues.

This clone came up once. This rearrangement joins TRBV7-9 to TRBJ1-4; D ambiguous. The CDR3 sequence is 14 residues long. Germline CDR1 and CDR2: SEHNR and FQNEAQ (reference sequence). With 5 bases removed from V and 0 bases from J, the gap between germline ends came to 7 bases. The CDR3 DNA follows: TGTGCCAGCAGCGTTAGTTCAACTAATGAAAAACTGTTTTTT. This encodes CASSVSSTNEKLFF.

In its sample, this clone was seen once. V gene TRBV13 combines with J gene TRBJ2-7; a weak D match, TRBD2 (7 bases). The CDR3 totals 15 residues. Trimming stripped 0 bases from V and 1 base from J, with 10 bases between. Germline V lookup: CDR1 PRHDT, CDR2 FYEKMQ (reference sequence). DNA of the CDR3: TGTGCCAGCAGCTTAGGACAGGGACTATCCTACGAGCAGTACTTC. Its protein is CASSLGQGLSYEQYF.

The chain has TRBV11-2 and TRBJ2-5; D may be TRBD2 (8 bases). The germline CDR1 and CDR2 sequences are SGHAT and FQNNGV. The CDR3 is made up of 16 amino acids. Trimming stripped 4 bases from V and 1 base from J, with 16 bases between. The CDR3 sequence is CASSSGTRGPQETQYF. The CDR3 DNA is TGTGCCAGCAGCTCAGGGACTAGGGGGCCCCAAGAGACCCAGTACTTC.